Listed below are T cell receptor beta chains from one sample, sequenced in a study of blood T cell repertoires in COVID-19. Data came from immunoSEQ multiplex PCR; TCRdb stores just in-frame clones and leaves some out. Of 300,000 to 400,000 clones listed, 75% to 90% are singletons. The source material was peripheral blood. The source is a woman aged 45-65 years with COVID-19, enrolled during active disease. Both conserved end residues are part of each CDR3.

>TRBV21-1|14|TRBJ2-7
CASSGGTGTYEQYF
>TRBV6-1|16|TRBJ1-1
CASSEGGTGGYTEAFF
>TRBV2|14|TRBJ1-2
CASSGQGIDYGYTF
>TRBV28|14|TRBJ2-2
CAINGGGRTGELFF
>TRBV30|15|TRBJ2-2
CAWSVTGAQGGELFF
>TRBV7-2|17|TRBJ1-1
CASTKTPGVLVNTEAFF
>TRBV4-2|14|TRBJ2-2
CASSHIAGSGELFF
>TRBV27|12|TRBJ1-2
CASKTGGHGYTF
>TRBV11-3|11|TRBJ2-1
CASGRRNEQFF
>TRBV19|13|TRBJ2-7
CASMASVRNEQYF
>TRBV7-3|15|TRBJ2-1
CASSSTAGVEDEQFF
>TRBV7-9|14|TRBJ2-2
CASSPGGYTGELFF
>TRBV24-1|15|TRBJ1-2
CATSDAGTGGHGYTF
>TRBV15|16|TRBJ2-1
CATSSRTSGRDNEQFF
>TRBV27|13|TRBJ2-5
CASSNLQGQTQYF
>TRBV15|15|TRBJ2-1
CATSIDRGYYNEQFF
>TRBV29-1|15|TRBJ1-2
CSVEARGQGYYGYTF
>TRBV4-2|15|TRBJ2-7
CASSQGLSDTYEQYF